Listed below are T cell receptor beta chains from one sample, sequenced in a study of T cell changes during pregnancy in multiple sclerosis. Produced via immunoSEQ multiplex PCR; TCRdb's table is partial and in-frame only. The sample holds around 40,000 clones, 90% to 95% seen once. The sequencing used CD4+ T cells from peripheral blood mononuclear cells, collected before pregnancy. The origin of the receptors is a female donor with multiple sclerosis, enrolled in a pregnancy study. Each CDR3 is given with its conserved first and last residue. The D gene is left open where the match is weak. Part of the rows lack a size; the others show once, few, many or a class for expanded clones.

D: NA; V: TRBV4-3; size: NA; J: TRBJ2-1; CDR3: CASSQASTPGWEQFF; DNA: TGCGCCAGCAGCCAAGCTAGCACCCCAGGATGGGAGCAGTTCTTC
D: NA; V: TRBV7-8; size: NA; J: TRBJ1-1; CDR3: CASSFTKNTEAFF; DNA: TGTGCCAGCAGCTTTACTAAGAACACTGAAGCTTTCTTT
D: TRBD1; V: TRBV29-1; size: NA; J: TRBJ1-1; CDR3: CSVDRVNTEAFF; DNA: TGCAGCGTGGACAGGGTTAACACTGAAGCTTTCTTT
D: NA; V: TRBV30; size: once; J: TRBJ2-7; CDR3: CAWSVRTGEQYF; DNA: TGTGCCTGGAGTGTTAGAACCGGCGAGCAGTACTTC
D: NA; V: TRBV6-6; size: NA; J: TRBJ2-7; CDR3: CASSYPGQPEQYF; DNA: TGTGCCAGCAGTTACCCGGGACAACCTGAGCAGTACTTC
D: NA; V: TRBV5-1; size: NA; J: TRBJ1-2; CDR3: CASSSDKVWGYTF; DNA: TGCGCCAGCAGCTCGGACAAGGTGTGGGGCTACACCTTC
D: NA; V: TRBV5-1; size: NA; J: TRBJ2-2; CDR3: CASSRPQTGGELFF; DNA: TGCGCCAGCAGCCGGCCCCAGACGGGCGGGGAGCTGTTTTTT
D: NA; V: TRBV19; size: NA; J: TRBJ2-7; CDR3: CASSGLPNYEQYF; DNA: TGTGCCAGTAGCGGACTGCCGAACTACGAGCAGTACTTC
D: TRBD2; V: TRBV2; size: NA; J: TRBJ2-1; CDR3: CALGVAGDNEQFF; DNA: TGTGCCCTCGGGGTAGCGGGGGACAATGAGCAGTTCTTC
D: NA; V: TRBV11-1; size: once; J: TRBJ1-5; CDR3: CASSLAGGANQPQHF; DNA: TGTGCCAGCAGCTTAGCGGGGGGGGCGAATCAGCCCCAGCATTTT
D: NA; V: TRBV19; size: NA; J: TRBJ1-1; CDR3: CASSIPPSANTEAFF; DNA: TGTGCCAGTAGTATCCCCCCTAGCGCTAACACTGAAGCTTTCTTT
D: TRBD2; V: TRBV5-4; size: NA; J: TRBJ2-5; CDR3: CASSLGGGAGRETQYF; DNA: TGTGCCAGCAGCTTGGGGGGAGGAGCGGGGCGTGAGACCCAGTACTTC
D: TRBD1; V: TRBV7-9; size: NA; J: TRBJ1-5; CDR3: CASSRTGGYSNQPQHF; DNA: TGTGCCAGCAGCCGAACAGGGGGCTATAGCAATCAGCCCCAGCATTTT
D: TRBD1; V: TRBV5-1; size: NA; J: TRBJ2-3; CDR3: CASSFGQVGADTQYF; DNA: TGCGCCAGCAGCTTCGGACAGGTGGGCGCAGATACGCAGTATTTT
D: TRBD1; V: TRBV6-5; size: NA; J: TRBJ1-6; CDR3: CASKNTGGPSSPLHF; DNA: TGTGCCAGCAAAAATACAGGGGGACCTAGTTCACCCCTCCACTTT
D: NA; V: TRBV5-4; size: NA; J: TRBJ2-7; CDR3: CASSPSAGFPYEQYF; DNA: TGTGCCAGCAGCCCCTCGGCAGGGTTCCCCTACGAGCAGTACTTC
D: NA; V: TRBV7-7; size: NA; J: TRBJ2-5; CDR3: CASSPLSGKETQYF; DNA: TGTGCCAGCAGCCCCCTCTCGGGGAAAGAGACCCAGTACTTC
D: NA; V: TRBV7-2; size: NA; J: TRBJ2-3; CDR3: CASSLALAVRNTQYF; DNA: TGTGCCAGCAGCTTAGCGTTAGCGGTCAGGAATACGCAGTATTTT
D: NA; V: TRBV6-1; size: NA; J: TRBJ2-3; CDR3: CASSPKPWDTQYF; DNA: TGTGCCAGCAGCCCTAAGCCGTGGGATACGCAGTATTTT
D: TRBD2; V: TRBV5-4; size: NA; J: TRBJ2-5; CDR3: CASSSKLAGGLETQYF; DNA: TGTGCCAGCAGCTCCAAACTAGCGGGGGGGCTGGAGACCCAGTACTTC
D: NA; V: TRBV29-1; size: few; J: TRBJ1-1; CDR3: CSVDIQNTEAFF; DNA: TGCAGCGTTGACATACAGAACACTGAAGCTTTCTTT
D: NA; V: TRBV5-6; size: NA; J: TRBJ2-5; CDR3: CASSLVGLQTQYF; DNA: TGTGCCAGCAGCTTGGTGGGCCTCCAGACCCAGTACTTC
D: TRBD2; V: TRBV7-2; size: NA; J: TRBJ2-1; CDR3: CASSMGLAGYNEQFF; DNA: TGTGCCAGCAGCATGGGACTAGCGGGGTACAATGAGCAGTTCTTC
D: NA; V: TRBV9; size: NA; J: TRBJ1-1; CDR3: CASFTSGTEAFF; DNA: TGTGCCAGCTTCACGTCGGGCACTGAAGCTTTCTTT
D: TRBD1; V: TRBV5-1; size: NA; J: TRBJ2-7; CDR3: CASGTGGLDEQYF; DNA: TGCGCCAGCGGGACAGGGGGCCTCGACGAGCAGTACTTC
D: NA; V: TRBV4-3; size: NA; J: TRBJ1-3; CDR3: CASSPADRRDTIYF; DNA: TGCGCCAGCAGCCCTGCGGACAGACGGGACACCATATATTTT
D: TRBD1; V: TRBV4-2; size: NA; J: TRBJ2-1; CDR3: CASRTSTGANYNEQFF; DNA: TGTGCCAGCAGGACCTCTACAGGGGCGAACTACAATGAGCAGTTCTTC
D: NA; V: TRBV19; size: few; J: TRBJ1-2; CDR3: CASGLQGLPGGYTF; DNA: TGTGCCAGTGGTTTACAGGGCCTACCGGGCGGCTACACCTTC
D: TRBD1; V: TRBV7-3; size: NA; J: TRBJ2-1; CDR3: CASSLWGQGINEQFF; DNA: TGTGCCAGCAGTCTATGGGGACAGGGGATAAATGAGCAGTTCTTC
D: NA; V: TRBV27; size: NA; J: TRBJ1-1; CDR3: CASSSGQLMRTTEAFF; DNA: TGTGCCAGCAGTTCCGGACAGTTAATGCGGACTACTGAAGCTTTCTTT
D: TRBD1; V: TRBV18; size: few; J: TRBJ2-5; CDR3: CASSVQTGGETQYF; DNA: TGTGCCAGCTCAGTACAGACAGGGGGAGAGACCCAGTACTTC
D: TRBD1; V: TRBV11-1; size: NA; J: TRBJ2-3; CDR3: CASSLGGSRGPGNTQYF; DNA: TGTGCCAGCAGCTTAGGAGGATCGAGGGGGCCAGGGAATACGCAGTATTTT
D: NA; V: TRBV7-2; size: NA; J: TRBJ1-2; CDR3: CASAREGRYYTF; DNA: TGTGCCAGCGCCCGGGAGGGGCGATACTACACCTTC
D: NA; V: TRBV30; size: once; J: TRBJ1-1; CDR3: CAWSVPPDTEAFF; DNA: TGTGCCTGGAGTGTACCGCCGGACACTGAAGCTTTCTTT
D: TRBD2; V: TRBV9; size: NA; J: TRBJ2-7; CDR3: CASSSPERGVEQYF; DNA: TGTGCCAGCAGCAGTCCAGAGCGGGGGGTCGAGCAGTACTTC
D: NA; V: TRBV7-2; size: few; J: TRBJ1-3; CDR3: CASSSLGGSGNTIYF; DNA: TGTGCCAGCAGTTCCCTGGGGGGCTCTGGAAACACCATATATTTT
D: NA; V: TRBV25-1; size: once; J: TRBJ2-5; CDR3: CASGRETQYF; DNA: TGTGCCAGCGGGAGGGAGACCCAGTACTTC
D: TRBD1; V: TRBV14; size: NA; J: TRBJ1-2; CDR3: CASSQDRGTWRGYGYTF; DNA: TGTGCCAGCAGCCAAGACAGGGGGACCTGGCGGGGCTATGGCTACACCTTC
D: NA; V: TRBV5-8; size: NA; J: TRBJ1-5; CDR3: CASSLEGLNQPQHF; DNA: TGTGCCAGCAGCTTGGAGGGACTTAATCAGCCCCAGCATTTT
D: TRBD1; V: TRBV2; size: NA; J: TRBJ2-2; CDR3: CASSSGGRGTVTGELFF; DNA: TGTGCCAGCTCTTCAGGGGGAAGAGGGACAGTCACCGGGGAGCTGTTTTTT
D: TRBD1; V: TRBV19; size: NA; J: TRBJ1-1; CDR3: CASSRQTGETEAFF; DNA: TGTGCCAGTAGTAGACAAACAGGGGAAACTGAAGCTTTCTTT
D: NA; V: TRBV6-6; size: NA; J: TRBJ1-6; CDR3: CASSYEGRDNSPLHF; DNA: TGTGCCAGCAGTTACGAAGGGCGGGATAATTCACCCCTCCACTTT
D: NA; V: TRBV9; size: NA; J: TRBJ1-3; CDR3: CASSVAGGINPRAGNTIYF; DNA: TGTGCCAGCAGCGTAGCGGGAGGGATTAATCCCCGCGCTGGAAACACCATATATTTT
D: NA; V: TRBV6-5; size: NA; J: TRBJ1-1; CDR3: CASSYIGSTEAFF; DNA: TGTGCCAGCAGTTACATCGGTTCCACTGAAGCTTTCTTT
D: TRBD1; V: TRBV18; size: NA; J: TRBJ2-5; CDR3: CASSPGSDRAQYF; DNA: TGTGCCAGCTCACCAGGCAGTGACAGGGCCCAGTACTTC
D: TRBD2; V: TRBV10-3; size: NA; J: TRBJ2-1; CDR3: CAISEISGGPNEQFF; DNA: TGTGCCATCAGTGAGATAAGCGGGGGCCCGAATGAGCAGTTCTTC